This TCR beta chain was retrieved from a study of response to subunit inactivated influenza vaccine. This clonotype came up a few times. Its antigen is unknown. MiXCR was run by TCRdb on the RT-PCR reads, yielding one entry per CDR3 protein. This sample has around 790,000 distinct CDR3 sequences, with less than 25% found just once. The CDR3 totals 17 residues. The germline CDR1 and CDR2 sequences are KGHSH and LQKENI. With 3 bases clipped from V and 5 bases from J, the junction kept 14 bases outside the gene matches. Notes on the study in general: It was the authors' suggestion that each seasonal influenza vaccination recruits few new T cells.

The receptor comes from a man aged 45-65 years who received an inactivated influenza vaccine. The chain is built from TRBV18 and TRBJ2-5, with TRBD1 identical over 8 bases. The starting material was PBMCs from blood, obtained more than 4 days after vaccination. The CDR3 here is CASSPPLSQGVWETQYF. DNA for the CDR3: TGTGCCAGCTCACCCCCCCTGTCACAGGGGGTTTGGGAGACCCAGTACTTC.